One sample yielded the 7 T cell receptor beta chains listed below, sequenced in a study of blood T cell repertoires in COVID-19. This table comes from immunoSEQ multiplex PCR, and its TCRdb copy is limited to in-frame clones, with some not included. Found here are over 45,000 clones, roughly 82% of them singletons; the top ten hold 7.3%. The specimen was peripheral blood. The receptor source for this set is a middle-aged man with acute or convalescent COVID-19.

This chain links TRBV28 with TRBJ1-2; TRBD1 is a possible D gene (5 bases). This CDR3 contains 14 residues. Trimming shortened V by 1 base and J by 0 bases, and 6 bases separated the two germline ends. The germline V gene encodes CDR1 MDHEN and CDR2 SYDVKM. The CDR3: CASSLSQANYGYTF. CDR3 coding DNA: TGTGCCAGCAGTTTATCACAGGCTAACTATGGCTACACCTTC.

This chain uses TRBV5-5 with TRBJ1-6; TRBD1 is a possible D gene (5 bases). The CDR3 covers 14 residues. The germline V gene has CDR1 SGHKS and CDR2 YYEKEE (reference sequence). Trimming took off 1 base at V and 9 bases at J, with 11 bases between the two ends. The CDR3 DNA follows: TGTGCCAGCAGCTTGTCGGGGGATCCTTCACCCCTCCACTTT. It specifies CASSLSGDPSPLHF.

The CDR3 sequence is CASSFGQTSTDTQYF. In DNA form, the CDR3 reads TGTGCCAGTAGTTTCGGACAGACGAGCACAGATACGCAGTATTTT. The chain employs TRBV19 and TRBJ2-3; TRBD1 is a possible D gene (6 bases). Germline V gives CDR1 LNHDA, CDR2 SQIVND (reference sequence). V gave up 5 bases and J gave up 0 bases, with 12 bases separating them. The length of the CDR3 is 15 residues.

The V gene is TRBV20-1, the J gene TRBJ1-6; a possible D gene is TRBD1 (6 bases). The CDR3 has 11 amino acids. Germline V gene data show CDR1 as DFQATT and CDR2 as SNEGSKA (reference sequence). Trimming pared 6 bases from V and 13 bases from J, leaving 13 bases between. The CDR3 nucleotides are TGCAGTGCACTTAGCGGGGGCCCCCTCCACTTT. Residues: CSALSGGPLHF.

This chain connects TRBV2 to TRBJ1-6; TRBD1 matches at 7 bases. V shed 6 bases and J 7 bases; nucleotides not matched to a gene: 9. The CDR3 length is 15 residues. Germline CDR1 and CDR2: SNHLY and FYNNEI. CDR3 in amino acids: CASSRDRATNSPLHF. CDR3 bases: TGTGCCAGCAGCCGGGACAGAGCTACAAATTCACCCCTCCACTTT.

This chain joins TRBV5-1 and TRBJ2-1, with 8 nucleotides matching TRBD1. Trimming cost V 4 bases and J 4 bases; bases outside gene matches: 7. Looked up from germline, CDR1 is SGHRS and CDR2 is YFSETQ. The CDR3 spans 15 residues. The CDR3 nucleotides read TGCGCCAGCAGCCCGGGACAGGAGTTATACAATGAGCAGTTCTTC. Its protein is CASSPGQELYNEQFF.

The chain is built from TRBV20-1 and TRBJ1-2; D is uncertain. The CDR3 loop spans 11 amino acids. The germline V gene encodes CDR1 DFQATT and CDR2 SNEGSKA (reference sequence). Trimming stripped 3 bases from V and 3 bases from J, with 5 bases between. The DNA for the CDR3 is TGCAGTGCTAGCAGCGACTATGGCTACACCTTC. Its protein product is CSASSDYGYTF.